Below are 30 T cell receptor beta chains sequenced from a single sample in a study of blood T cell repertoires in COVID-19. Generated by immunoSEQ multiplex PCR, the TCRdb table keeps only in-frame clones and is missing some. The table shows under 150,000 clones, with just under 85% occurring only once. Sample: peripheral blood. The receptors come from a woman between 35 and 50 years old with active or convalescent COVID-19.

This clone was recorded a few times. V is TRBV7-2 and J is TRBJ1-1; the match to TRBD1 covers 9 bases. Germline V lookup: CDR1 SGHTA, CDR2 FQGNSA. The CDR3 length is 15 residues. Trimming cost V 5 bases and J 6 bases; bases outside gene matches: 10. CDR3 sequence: CASSLVGTGMSEAFF. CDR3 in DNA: TGTGCCAGCAGCCTGGTGGGGACAGGGATGTCTGAAGCTTTCTTT.

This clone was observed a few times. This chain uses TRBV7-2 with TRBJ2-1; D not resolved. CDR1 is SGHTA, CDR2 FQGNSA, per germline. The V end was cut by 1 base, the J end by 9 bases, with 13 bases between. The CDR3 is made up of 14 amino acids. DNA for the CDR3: TGTGCCAGCAGCTTAGGCTTAGTTGCCGGTGAGCAGTTCTTC. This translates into CASSLGLVAGEQFF.

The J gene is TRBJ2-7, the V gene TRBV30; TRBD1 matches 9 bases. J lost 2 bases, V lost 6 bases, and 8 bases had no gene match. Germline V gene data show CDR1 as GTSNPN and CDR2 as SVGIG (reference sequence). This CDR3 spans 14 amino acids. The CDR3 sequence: CACGGTGSPYEQYF. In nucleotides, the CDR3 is TGTGCCTGCGGGGGGACAGGGAGTCCCTACGAGCAGTACTTC.

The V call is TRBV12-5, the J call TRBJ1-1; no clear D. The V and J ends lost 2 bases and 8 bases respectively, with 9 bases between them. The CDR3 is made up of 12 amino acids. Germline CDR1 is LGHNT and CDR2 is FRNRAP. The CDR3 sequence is CASGLTHSEAFF. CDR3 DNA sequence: TGTGCTAGTGGTTTGACCCACTCCGAAGCTTTCTTT.

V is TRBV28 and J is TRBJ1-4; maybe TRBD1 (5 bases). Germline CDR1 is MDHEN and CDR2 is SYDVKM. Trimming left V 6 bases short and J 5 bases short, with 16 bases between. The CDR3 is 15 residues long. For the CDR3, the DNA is TGTGCCAGCAGCCGCATATCCCAGGGAAATGAAAAACTGTTTTTT. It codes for CASSRISQGNEKLFF. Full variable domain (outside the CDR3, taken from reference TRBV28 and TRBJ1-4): DVKVTQSSRYLVKRTGEKVFLECVQDMDHENMFWYRQDPGLGLRLIYFSYDVKMKEKGDIPEGYSVSREKKERFSLILESASTNQTSMYLCASSRISQGNEKLFFGSGTQLSVL.

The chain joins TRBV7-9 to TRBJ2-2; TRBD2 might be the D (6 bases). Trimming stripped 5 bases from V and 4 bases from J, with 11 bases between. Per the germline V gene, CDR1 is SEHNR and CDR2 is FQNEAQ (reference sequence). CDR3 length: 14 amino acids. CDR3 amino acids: CASSPRGSTGELFF. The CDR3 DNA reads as TGTGCCAGCAGCCCCCGGGGGTCCACCGGGGAGCTGTTTTTT.

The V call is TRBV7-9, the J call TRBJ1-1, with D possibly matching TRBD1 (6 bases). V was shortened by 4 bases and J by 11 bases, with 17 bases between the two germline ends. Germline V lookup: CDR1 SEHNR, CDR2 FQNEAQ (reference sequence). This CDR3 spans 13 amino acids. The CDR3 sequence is CASSYETGNVAFF. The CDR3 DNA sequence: TGTGCCAGCAGCTACGAAACAGGGAATGTGGCTTTCTTT.

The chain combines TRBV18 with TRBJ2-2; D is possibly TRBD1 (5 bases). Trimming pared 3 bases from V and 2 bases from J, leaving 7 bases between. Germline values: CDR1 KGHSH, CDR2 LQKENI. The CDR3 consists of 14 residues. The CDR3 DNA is TGTGCCAGCTCACCGACAGCCAACACCGGGGAGCTGTTTTTT. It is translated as CASSPTANTGELFF.

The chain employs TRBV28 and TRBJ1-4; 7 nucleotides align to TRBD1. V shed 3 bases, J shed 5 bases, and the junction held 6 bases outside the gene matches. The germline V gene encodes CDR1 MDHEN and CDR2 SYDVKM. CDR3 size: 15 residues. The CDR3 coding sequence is TGTGCCAGCAGTTTTGACAGGGCCGGCAATGAAAAACTGTTTTTT. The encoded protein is CASSFDRAGNEKLFF.

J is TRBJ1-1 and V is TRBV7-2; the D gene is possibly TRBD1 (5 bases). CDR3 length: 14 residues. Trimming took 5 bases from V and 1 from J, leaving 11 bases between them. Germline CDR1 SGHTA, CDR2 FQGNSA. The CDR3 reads CASSPGHANTEAFF. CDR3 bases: TGTGCCAGCAGCCCCGGACACGCGAACACTGAAGCTTTCTTT.

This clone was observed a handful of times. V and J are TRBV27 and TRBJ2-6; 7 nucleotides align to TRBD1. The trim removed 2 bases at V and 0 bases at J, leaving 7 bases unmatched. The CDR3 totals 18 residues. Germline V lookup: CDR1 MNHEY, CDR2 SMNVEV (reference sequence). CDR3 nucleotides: TGTGCCAGCAGTTTACATACAGGGGTTGGCTCTGGGGCCAACGTCCTGACTTTC. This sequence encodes CASSLHTGVGSGANVLTF.

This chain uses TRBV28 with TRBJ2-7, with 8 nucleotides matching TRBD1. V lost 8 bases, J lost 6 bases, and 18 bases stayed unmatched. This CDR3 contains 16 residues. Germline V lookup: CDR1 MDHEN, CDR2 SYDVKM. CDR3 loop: CASPPFDRGPLLEQYF. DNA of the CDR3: TGTGCCAGCCCACCCTTTGACAGGGGTCCGCTCCTCGAGCAGTACTTC.

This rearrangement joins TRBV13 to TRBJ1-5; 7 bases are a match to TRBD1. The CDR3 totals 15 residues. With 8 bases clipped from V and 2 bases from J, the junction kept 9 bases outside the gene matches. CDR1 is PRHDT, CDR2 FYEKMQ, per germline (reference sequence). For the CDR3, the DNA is TGTGCCAGCGGAACCACAGGGGTTGGCAATCAGCCCCAGCATTTT. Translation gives CASGTTGVGNQPQHF. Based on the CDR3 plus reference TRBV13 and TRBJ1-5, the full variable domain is AAGVIQSPRHLIKEKRETATLKCYPIPRHDTVYWYQQGPGQDPQFLISFYEKMQSDKGSIPDRFSAQQFSDYHSELNMSSLELGDSALYFCASGTTGVGNQPQHFGDGTRLSIL.

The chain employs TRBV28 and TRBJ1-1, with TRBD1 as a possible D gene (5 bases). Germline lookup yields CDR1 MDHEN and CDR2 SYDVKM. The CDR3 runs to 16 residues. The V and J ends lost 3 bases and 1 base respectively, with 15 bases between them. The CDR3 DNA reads TGTGCCAGCAGTTTGCAGATCCGAAGGGGGAACACTGAAGCTTTCTTT. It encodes CASSLQIRRGNTEAFF.

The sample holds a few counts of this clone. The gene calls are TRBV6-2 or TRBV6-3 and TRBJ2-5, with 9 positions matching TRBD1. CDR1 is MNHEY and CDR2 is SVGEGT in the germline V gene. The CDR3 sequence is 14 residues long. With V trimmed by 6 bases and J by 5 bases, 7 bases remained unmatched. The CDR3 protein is CASSLGQGWETQYF. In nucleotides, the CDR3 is TGTGCCAGCAGCCTGGGACAGGGCTGGGAGACCCAGTACTTC.

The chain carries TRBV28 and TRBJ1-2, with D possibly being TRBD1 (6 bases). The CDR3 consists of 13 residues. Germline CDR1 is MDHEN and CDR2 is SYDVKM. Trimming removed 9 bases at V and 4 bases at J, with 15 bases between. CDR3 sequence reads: CASSRGGAYGYTF. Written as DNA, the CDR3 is TGTGCCAGTTCGAGGGGGGGGGCCTATGGCTACACCTTC.

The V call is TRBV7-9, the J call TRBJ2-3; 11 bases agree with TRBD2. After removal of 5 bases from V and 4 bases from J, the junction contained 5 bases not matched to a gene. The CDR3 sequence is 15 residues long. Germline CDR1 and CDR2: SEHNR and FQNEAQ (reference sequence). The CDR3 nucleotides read TGTGCCAGCAGCCCTTCTAGCGGGAGGCCAGATACGCAGTATTTT. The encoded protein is CASSPSSGRPDTQYF.

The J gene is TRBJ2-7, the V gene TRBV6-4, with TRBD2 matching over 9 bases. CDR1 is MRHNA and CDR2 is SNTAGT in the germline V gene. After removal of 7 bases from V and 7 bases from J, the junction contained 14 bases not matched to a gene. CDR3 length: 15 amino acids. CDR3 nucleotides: TGTGCCAGCATGCGGGGAAATGCGGGAGGGAGAGAGCAGTACTTC. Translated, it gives CASMRGNAGGREQYF.

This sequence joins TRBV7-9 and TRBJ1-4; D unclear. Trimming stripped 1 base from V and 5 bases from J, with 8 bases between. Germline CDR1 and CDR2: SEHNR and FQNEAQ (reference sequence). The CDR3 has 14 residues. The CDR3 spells CASSLDNGNEKLFF. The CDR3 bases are TGTGCCAGCAGCTTAGACAATGGCAATGAAAAACTGTTTTTT. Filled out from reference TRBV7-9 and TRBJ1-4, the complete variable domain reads DTGVSQNPRHKITKRGQNVTFRCDPISEHNRLYWYRQTLGQGPEFLTYFQNEAQLEKSRLLSDRFSAERPKGSFSTLEIQRTEQGDSAMYLCASSLDNGNEKLFFGSGTQLSVL.

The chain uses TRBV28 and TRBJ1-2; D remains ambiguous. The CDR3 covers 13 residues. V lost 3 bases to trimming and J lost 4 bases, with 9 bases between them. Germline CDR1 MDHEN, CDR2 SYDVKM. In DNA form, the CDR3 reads TGTGCCAGCAGTTTGAGTCGGGGCTATGGCTACACCTTC. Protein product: CASSLSRGYGYTF.

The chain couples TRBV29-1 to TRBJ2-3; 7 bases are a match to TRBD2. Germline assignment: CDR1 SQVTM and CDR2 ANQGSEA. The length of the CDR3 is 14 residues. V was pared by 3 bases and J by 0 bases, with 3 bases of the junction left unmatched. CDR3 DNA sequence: TGCAGCGTTGAGGGAGCGGGAAGCACAGATACGCAGTATTTT. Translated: CSVEGAGSTDTQYF.

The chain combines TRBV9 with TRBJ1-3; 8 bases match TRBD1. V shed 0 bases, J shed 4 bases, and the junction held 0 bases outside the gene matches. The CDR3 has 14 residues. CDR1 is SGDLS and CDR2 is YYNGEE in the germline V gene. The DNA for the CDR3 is TGTGCCAGCAGCGTAGGACAGGGGGGAAACACCATATATTTT. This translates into CASSVGQGGNTIYF.

As DNA, the CDR3 is TGTGCCAGCAGTTACGCAGGGTCAGGACCCGGGGAGCTGTTTTTT. It translates to CASSYAGSGPGELFF. The V call is TRBV6-5, the J call TRBJ2-2; D may be TRBD1 (5 bases). V was pared by 2 bases and J by 6 bases, with 13 bases between. CDR1 MNHEY and CDR2 SVGAGI come from the germline V gene. The CDR3 consists of 15 residues.

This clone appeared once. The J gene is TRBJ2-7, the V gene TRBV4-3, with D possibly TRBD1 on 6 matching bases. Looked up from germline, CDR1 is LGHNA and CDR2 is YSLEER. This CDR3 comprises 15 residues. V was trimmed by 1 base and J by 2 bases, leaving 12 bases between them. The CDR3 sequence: CASSQANRDTYEQYF. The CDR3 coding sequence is TGCGCCAGCAGCCAAGCTAACAGGGATACCTACGAGCAGTACTTC.

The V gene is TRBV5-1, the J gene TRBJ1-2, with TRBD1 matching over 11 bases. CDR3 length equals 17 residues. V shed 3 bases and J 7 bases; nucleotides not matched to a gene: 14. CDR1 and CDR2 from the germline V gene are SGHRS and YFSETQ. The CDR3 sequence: CASSSGGQGALHFGYTF. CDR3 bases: TGCGCCAGCAGCTCGGGAGGACAGGGGGCCCTTCATTTTGGCTACACCTTC.

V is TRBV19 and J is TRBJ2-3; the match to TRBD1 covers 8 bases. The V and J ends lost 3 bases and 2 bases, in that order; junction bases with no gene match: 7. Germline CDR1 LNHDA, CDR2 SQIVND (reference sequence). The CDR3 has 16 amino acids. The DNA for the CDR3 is TGTGCCAGTAGTATTGTGGGACAGGCGTACACAGATACGCAGTATTTT. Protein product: CASSIVGQAYTDTQYF.

The CDR3 DNA is TGCGCCAGCAGCCGCGGACAGGATCAGCCCCAGCATTTT. Amino acid sequence: CASSRGQDQPQHF. This chain joins TRBV5-1 and TRBJ1-5; 7 bases fit TRBD1. This CDR3 has 13 amino acids. Unmatched junction bases numbered 3, after V lost 4 bases and J lost 5 bases. Germline V gene sequence: CDR1 SGHRS, CDR2 YFSETQ.

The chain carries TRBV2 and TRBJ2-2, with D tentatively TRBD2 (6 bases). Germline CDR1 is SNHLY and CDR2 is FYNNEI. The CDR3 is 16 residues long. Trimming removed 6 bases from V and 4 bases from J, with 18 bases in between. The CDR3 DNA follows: TGTGCCAGCAGGGTCTTGAGGGACTTAGCCACCGGGGAGCTGTTTTTT. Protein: CASRVLRDLATGELFF.

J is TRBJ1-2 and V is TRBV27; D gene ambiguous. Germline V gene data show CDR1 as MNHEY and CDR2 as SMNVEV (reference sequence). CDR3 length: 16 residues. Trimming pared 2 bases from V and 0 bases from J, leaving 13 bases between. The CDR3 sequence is CASSLTRAIANYGYTF. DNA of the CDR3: TGTGCCAGCAGTTTAACTAGAGCGATAGCTAACTATGGCTACACCTTC.

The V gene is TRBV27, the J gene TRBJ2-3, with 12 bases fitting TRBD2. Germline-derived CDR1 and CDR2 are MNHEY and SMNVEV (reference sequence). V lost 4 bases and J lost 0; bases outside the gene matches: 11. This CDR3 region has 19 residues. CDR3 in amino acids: CASSSRLAGAIHSTDTQYF. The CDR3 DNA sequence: TGTGCCAGCAGTTCCCGACTAGCGGGGGCCATACATAGCACAGATACGCAGTATTTT.